This entry is about one T cell receptor (beta chain). The data belong to a study of T cell changes during pregnancy in multiple sclerosis. V lost 5 bases to trimming and J lost 2 bases; unmatched junction nucleotides: 8. This CDR3 comprises 16 residues. Germline V gene lookup returns CDR1 SGDLS and CDR2 YYNGEE. The repertoire was sequenced with immunoSEQ multiplex PCR; TCRdb's copy has only in-frame clones and lacks some. The sample shows 95,000 to 110,000 clones, about 90% of them seen only once. Specimen: peripheral blood, collected after pregnancy. The sequence came from a female donor with multiple sclerosis, enrolled in a pregnancy study. J is TRBJ2-3 and V is TRBV9; 10 nucleotides agree with TRBD2. The chain's CDR3 is CASSLGTSAHTDTQYF. The CDR3 DNA reads TGTGCCAGCAGTCTTGGGACTAGCGCCCACACAGATACGCAGTATTTT.